This T cell receptor (beta chain) is from a study of blood T cell repertoires in COVID-19. Study-level information: Samples of COVID-19 (acute and convalescent) were obtained from the United States, Italy and Spain. Sources were T cells, B-cell-depleted T cells, or PBMCs; the material itself was cDNA or gDNA.

Cohorts were determined from participant-reported clinical history. Germline V gives CDR1 LGHDT, CDR2 YNNKEL (reference sequence). The ends lost 5 bases at V and 8 bases at J; junction bases unmatched: 10. This CDR3 contains 14 residues. Original methodology: Reference gene primers were amplified, and this amplification served to estimate nucleated cell counts. Sequencing used immunoSEQ multiplex PCR; TCRdb keeps in-frame clones, though not all of them. V and J calls plus clone size are reproduced from that table; the DNA served to infer D and trimming. The sample comprises some 250,000 clones, approximately 80% of which are singletons, and 15% rests with the top ten. The sample holds one count of this clone.

This chain joins TRBV3-1 (or the pseudogene TRBV3-2) and TRBJ1-2, with 8 positions matching TRBD1. Sequencing was done on a sample of PBMCs or T cells enriched from blood (not recorded which). The sequence came from a man in his forties or fifties who had recovered from COVID-19. Written as DNA, the CDR3 is TGTGCCAGCAGCGGGTCGGACAGGGCCGGGGGCTACACCTTC. The encoded protein is CASSGSDRAGGYTF.